The 31 T cell receptor beta chains given below trace back to one sample, sequenced in a study of blood T cell repertoires in COVID-19. Some clones are missing from TCRdb's copy, which holds only in-frame ones; the method was immunoSEQ multiplex PCR. The sample consists of some 60,000 clones, about 91% of them appearing once. The sequenced sample was peripheral blood. The receptors here all came from a man aged 55 to 70 with acute or convalescent COVID-19.

The CDR3 DNA is TGTGCCAGCAGTAGGGGATTTAACACTGAAGCTTTCTTT. Amino acids: CASSRGFNTEAFF. V is TRBV27 and J is TRBJ1-1; D perhaps matches TRBD1 (5 bases). The V and J ends lost 5 bases and 2 bases respectively, with 9 bases between them. This CDR3 is 13 amino acids long. Germline assignment: CDR1 MNHEY and CDR2 SMNVEV (reference sequence).

The rearrangement links TRBV2 to TRBJ2-3; 15 nucleotides align to TRBD2. V was clipped by 6 bases and J by 2 bases; unmatched bases: 15. Germline V gene data show CDR1 as SNHLY and CDR2 as FYNNEI. This CDR3 region has 20 residues. In nucleotides, the CDR3 is TGTGCCAGCAGAGATGGACTAGCGGGAGGGCCGGTGGGAGTCACAGATACGCAGTATTTT. Protein: CASRDGLAGGPVGVTDTQYF.

V is TRBV7-8 and J is TRBJ2-5; D may be TRBD2 (6 bases). The germline V gene encodes CDR1 SGHVS and CDR2 FQNEAQ. Between the trimmed V and J ends, which lost 4 bases and 4 bases, there was a span of 16 bases. This CDR3 comprises 15 residues. Here the CDR3 DNA reads TGTGCCAGCAGCTCGTCGGTGGAGGGAGGAGAGACCCAGTACTTC. Translated: CASSSSVEGGETQYF.

The chain joins TRBV6-5 to TRBJ1-2, with D possibly TRBD1 on 5 matching bases. The CDR3 contains 15 residues. V was cut by 0 bases and J by 8 bases, with 16 bases left in between. Germline V CDR1 and CDR2: MNHEY, SVGAGI. The CDR3 DNA reads TGTGCCAGCAGTTACTCGGGGGGGGTGAGAGAGGGCTACACCTTC. It translates to CASSYSGGVREGYTF.

As DNA, the CDR3 is TGTGCCTGGAGTGGTTGGGGGGGTCAGCCCCAGCATTTT. Translated: CAWSGWGGQPQHF. The rearrangement uses TRBV30 and TRBJ1-5; possibly TRBD1 for D (5 bases). This CDR3 comprises 13 residues. V was trimmed by 1 base and J by 6 bases, leaving 10 bases between them. Germline V lookup: CDR1 GTSNPN, CDR2 SVGIG (reference sequence).

The CDR3 loop reads CASSLGGGDSNQPQHF. CDR3 nucleotides: TGTGCCAGCAGCTTGGGGGGGGGCGATAGCAATCAGCCCCAGCATTTT. The chain couples TRBV5-6 to TRBJ1-5, with D maybe TRBD1 (6 bases). This CDR3 has 16 residues. V lost 0 bases to trimming and J lost 0 bases, with 10 bases between them. CDR1 is SGHDT, CDR2 YYEEEE, per germline.

The CDR3 spells CSAVGGARNTEAFF. As DNA, the CDR3 is TGCAGCGCCGTGGGGGGGGCCCGGAACACTGAAGCTTTCTTT. V and J are TRBV29-1 and TRBJ1-1, with D possibly TRBD1 on 6 matching bases. CDR1 SQVTM and CDR2 ANQGSEA come from the germline V gene. V lost 7 bases, J lost 1 base, and 16 bases lay in between. This CDR3 contains 14 residues. Based on the CDR3 plus reference TRBV29-1 and TRBJ1-1, the full variable domain is SAVISQKPSRDICQRGTSLTIQCQVDSQVTMMFWYRQQPGQSLTLIATANQGSEATYESGFVIDKFPISRPNLTFSTLTVSNMSPEDSSIYLCSAVGGARNTEAFFGQGTRLTVV.

The genes are TRBV6-1 and TRBJ1-2; D is undetermined. V was clipped by 2 bases and J by 2 bases, with 9 bases between them. The CDR3 contains 14 residues. Germline V gene lookup returns CDR1 MNHNS and CDR2 SASEGT. The CDR3 nucleotides read TGTGCCAGCAGTGAATTAAACAGAAACTATGGCTACACCTTC. It yields the protein CASSELNRNYGYTF.

The rearrangement uses TRBV3-1 (or the pseudogene TRBV3-2) and TRBJ2-5; the match to TRBD2 covers 15 bases. Germline values: CDR1 LGHDT, CDR2 YNNKEL (reference sequence). This CDR3 spans 15 amino acids. The J segment lost 4 bases and the V segment lost 8 bases, leaving 5 bases of the junction unmatched. CDR3 loop: CASGTSGRRGETQYF. As DNA, the CDR3 is TGTGCCAGCGGGACTAGCGGGAGGAGAGGAGAGACCCAGTACTTC.

CDR3 bases: TGTGCCACCAGCAGAGATCGTACAGGGCCCACTGGAAACACCATATATTTT. Translated, it gives CATSRDRTGPTGNTIYF. This chain connects TRBV15 to TRBJ1-3; a weak D match, TRBD1 (6 bases). This CDR3 region has 17 residues. Germline lookup yields CDR1 LNHNV and CDR2 YYDKDF (reference sequence). Deletions cut 0 bases from V and 2 bases from J, with 14 bases between.

CDR3 sequence reads: CASSLVGSGTEAFF. CDR3 nucleotides: TGTGCCAGCAGCTTGGTGGGGAGCGGCACTGAAGCTTTCTTT. This rearrangement joins TRBV5-4 to TRBJ1-1; no clear D gene. Germline CDR1 and CDR2: SGHNT and YYREEE (reference sequence). This CDR3 is built from 14 residues. V was clipped by 0 bases and J by 4 bases, with 10 bases between them.

This chain connects TRBV28 to TRBJ2-2; 9 positions match TRBD1. The CDR3 extends over 15 amino acids. Germline-derived CDR1 and CDR2 are MDHEN and SYDVKM. Trimming removed 6 bases from V and 5 bases from J; junction bases left unmatched: 7. The CDR3 DNA is TGTGCCAGCAGCCCGGACAGGGGTTATACCGGGGAGCTGTTTTTT. This gives the protein CASSPDRGYTGELFF.

This chain uses TRBV30 with TRBJ1-3, with D maybe TRBD1 (5 bases). V lost 2 bases and J lost 0, with 8 bases in between. The CDR3 consists of 14 residues. Germline CDR1 and CDR2: GTSNPN and SVGIG (reference sequence). CDR3 residues: CAWSPDSSGNTIYF. The DNA for the CDR3 is TGTGCCTGGAGTCCCGACAGCTCTGGAAACACCATATATTTT.

The CDR3 region is CASSSPGGSVHEQFF. The CDR3 DNA reads TGTGCCAGCAGTTCCCCTGGGGGGAGTGTCCATGAGCAGTTCTTC. The rearrangement joins TRBV6-5 to TRBJ2-1; D perhaps matches TRBD2 (6 bases). Germline CDR1 reads MNHEY; CDR2 reads SVGAGI. V was trimmed by 4 bases and J by 8 bases, leaving 18 bases between them. The CDR3 has 15 residues.

This chain uses TRBV12-3 or TRBV12-4 with TRBJ2-3; D call uncertain. This CDR3 spans 13 amino acids. V shed 5 bases and J shed 3 bases, with 9 bases lying between them. The CDR3 DNA reads TGTGCCAGCAGTCTCCTCCTTACAGATACGCAGTATTTT. Translation: CASSLLLTDTQYF.

This chain uses TRBV10-3 with TRBJ2-5, with 10 bases matching TRBD2. After removal of 5 bases from V and 4 bases from J, the junction contained 4 bases not matched to a gene. Looked up from germline, CDR1 is ENHRY and CDR2 is SYGVKD. The CDR3 runs 14 residues. CDR3 sequence reads: CAISQLAGGETQYF. In DNA, the CDR3 is TGTGCCATCAGTCAGTTAGCGGGAGGAGAGACCCAGTACTTC.

This chain joins TRBV27 and TRBJ1-4; D gene uncertain. This CDR3 region has 18 residues. Trimming removed 5 bases at V and 6 bases at J, with 25 bases between. Per germline, CDR1 MNHEY and CDR2 SMNVEV (reference sequence). The DNA of the CDR3 is TGTGCCAGCAGTCAGGCCGGTGCCGCCCACCGGTTGGATGAAAAACTGTTTTTT. Its protein product is CASSQAGAAHRLDEKLFF.

V usage is TRBV27 and J usage is TRBJ1-1; D gene unclear. Trimming took off 5 bases at V and 3 bases at J, with 13 bases between the two ends. Germline V lookup: CDR1 MNHEY, CDR2 SMNVEV (reference sequence). This CDR3 comprises 14 residues. CDR3 amino acids: CASSPDLLYTEAFF. The DNA for the CDR3 is TGTGCCAGCAGTCCCGACTTACTCTACACTGAAGCTTTCTTT.

CDR3 residues: CASSLLGEADTQYF. The CDR3 nucleotides read TGTGCCAGCAGTTTACTAGGGGAAGCAGATACGCAGTATTTT. The chain couples TRBV27 to TRBJ2-3; possibly TRBD1 for D (5 bases). Germline V CDR1 and CDR2: MNHEY, SMNVEV (reference sequence). Trimming cost V 2 bases and J 4 bases, with 10 bases left between them. The CDR3 contains 14 residues.

V usage is TRBV6-4 and J usage is TRBJ2-2, with D possibly TRBD1 on 7 matching bases. Germline CDR1 and CDR2: MRHNA and SNTAGT. V dropped 4 bases and J dropped 4 bases, with 22 bases sitting between them. The CDR3 is 18 amino acids. CDR3 amino acids: CASSVAPGGNSITGELFF. DNA for the CDR3: TGTGCCAGCAGTGTTGCGCCAGGGGGGAACTCGATCACCGGGGAGCTGTTTTTT.

This chain joins TRBV30 and TRBJ2-7; D call uncertain. V was cut by 5 bases and J by 2 bases, with 13 bases left in between. There are 13 residues in the CDR3. Germline V CDR1 and CDR2: GTSNPN, SVGIG (reference sequence). The CDR3 DNA follows: TGTGCCTGGGGACCCTCAGATACCTACGAGCAGTACTTC. This codes for CAWGPSDTYEQYF.

The rearrangement links TRBV5-6 to TRBJ1-1; 9 positions agree with TRBD1. CDR1 is SGHDT and CDR2 is YYEEEE in the germline V gene. The CDR3 is made up of 15 amino acids. V was pared by 1 base and J by 2 bases, with 3 bases of the junction left unmatched. The CDR3 DNA is TGTGCCAGCAGCTTGCTGGGACAGGGAAACACTGAAGCTTTCTTT. This translates into CASSLLGQGNTEAFF.

The V gene is TRBV7-2, the J gene TRBJ2-7; the D is unclear. Between the trimmed V and J ends, which lost 8 bases and 0 bases, there was a span of 11 bases. Germline V CDR1 and CDR2: SGHTA, FQGNSA. CDR3 length equals 13 residues. DNA for the CDR3: TGTGCCAGCGGAGAGCTTAGCTCCTACGAGCAGTACTTC. Translation gives CASGELSSYEQYF.

The chain combines TRBV24-1 with TRBJ1-5; D perhaps matches TRBD1 (6 bases). CDR1 is KGHDR and CDR2 is SFDVKD in the germline V gene. The CDR3 contains 16 residues. Trimming pared 5 bases from V and 5 bases from J, leaving 18 bases between. The CDR3 bases are TGTGCCACCAGTGGGGGACAAGGGGAGTCTCATCAGCCCCAGCATTTT. This gives the protein CATSGGQGESHQPQHF.

V usage is TRBV7-9 and J usage is TRBJ2-5; D is uncertain. This CDR3 is built from 11 residues. Germline CDR1 reads SEHNR; CDR2 reads FQNEAQ (reference sequence). The ends were cut back, 4 bases at V and 5 bases at J, with 5 bases in the middle. The CDR3 DNA follows: TGTGCCAGCAGCTACTCCGAGACCCAGTACTTC. It specifies CASSYSETQYF.

This clone was seen a few times. The CDR3: CASSLARSNTEAFF. The DNA of the CDR3 is TGTGCCAGCAGCTTGGCACGGTCGAACACTGAAGCTTTCTTT. V gene TRBV5-5 combines with J gene TRBJ1-1; D is undetermined. CDR1 and CDR2 from the germline V gene are SGHKS and YYEKEE (reference sequence). Trimming pared 0 bases from V and 1 base from J, leaving 7 bases between. This CDR3 has 14 amino acids.

The V call is TRBV11-3, the J call TRBJ1-3; TRBD1 might be the D (5 bases). The CDR3 has 14 amino acids. V shed 4 bases and J shed 3 bases, with 10 bases lying between them. Germline assignment: CDR1 SGHNT and CDR2 YENEEA. The CDR3 sequence is CASSSGQLGNTIYF. As DNA, the CDR3 is TGTGCCAGCAGCTCAGGGCAGCTTGGAAACACCATATATTTT.

This chain links TRBV28 with TRBJ1-5, with D maybe TRBD1 (6 bases). V was cut by 5 bases and J by 7 bases, with 24 bases left in between. The CDR3 totals 17 residues. Per germline, CDR1 MDHEN and CDR2 SYDVKM. The CDR3 DNA reads as TGTGCCAGCAGTCACTCCCGACCGGACAGCCTGGTCCAGCCCCAGCATTTT. Translation gives CASSHSRPDSLVQPQHF.

The chain has TRBV29-1 and TRBJ1-5; possible D gene TRBD1, 5 bases. The germline V gene encodes CDR1 SQVTM and CDR2 ANQGSEA. Trimming removed 6 bases from V and 6 bases from J, with 12 bases in between. The CDR3 runs 12 residues. The DNA for the CDR3 is TGCAGCGTGCGTACAACAGGTCAGCCCCAGCATTTT. Amino acid sequence: CSVRTTGQPQHF.

CDR3 DNA sequence: TGCGCCAGCAAAGAGGGGGGGGAAAATCAGCCCCAGCATTTT. It is translated as CASKEGGENQPQHF. This sequence joins TRBV5-1 and TRBJ1-5; weak D call: TRBD1 (6 bases). Looked up from germline, CDR1 is SGHRS and CDR2 is YFSETQ. V was cut by 6 bases and J by 4 bases, with 14 bases left in between. CDR3 length: 14 amino acids.

The chain has TRBV7-9 and TRBJ2-1, with D possibly matching TRBD2 (6 bases). Trimming took 5 bases from V and 0 from J, leaving 11 bases between them. Looked up from germline, CDR1 is SEHNR and CDR2 is FQNEAQ (reference sequence). This CDR3 is built from 15 residues. The CDR3 DNA follows: TGTGCCAGCAGCCCAGCGGGCAGCTCCTACAATGAGCAGTTCTTC. Amino acids: CASSPAGSSYNEQFF.